This T cell receptor beta chain was recorded in a study of OX40 agonist ivuxolimab in advanced cancers. This clone was seen just once. Assay: immunoSEQ multiplex PCR; the TCRdb copy retains only in-frame clones and omits some. The table lists about 40,000 clones, approximately 89% of them singletons. The TCR comes from an adult with an advanced solid tumor such as melanoma, head and neck, liver or kidney cancer. This specimen was CD4+ or CD8+ T cells sorted from blood, taken in a trial of the OX40 agonist ivuxolimab.

In DNA form, the CDR3 reads TGTGCCGTCGGTAGCGGGATCAACGAGCAGTACTTC. Encoded protein: CAVGSGINEQYF. The rearrangement links TRBV27 to TRBJ2-7; TRBD2 agrees at 8 bases. J lost 5 bases, V lost 11 bases, and 8 bases had no gene match. The germline gives CDR1 MNHEY, CDR2 SMNVEV (reference sequence). The CDR3 extends over 12 amino acids.